The 22 T cell receptor beta chains in this list originate from one sample, sequenced in a study of shared clonotypes between healthy human individuals. TCRdb's table, derived via immunoSEQ multiplex PCR, lists solely in-frame clones and lacks some. The sample consists of 950,000 to 1,200,000 clones, around three quarters of them appearing once. Sequences were obtained from memory CD4+ T cells from PBMCs. Subset here: CD45RA-negative fraction. Receptors originate from a man between 18 and 35 years old in good health. Some clones in this sample may be carry-over from other donors' samples.

The chain couples TRBV11-1 to TRBJ2-1; no clear D. The CDR3 has 13 residues. Germline CDR1 reads SGHAT; CDR2 reads FQDESV (reference sequence). V lost 5 bases, J lost 4 bases, and 9 bases lay in between. The CDR3 sequence: CASSIAGYNEQFF. CDR3 in DNA: TGTGCCAGCAGCATTGCAGGTTACAATGAGCAGTTCTTC.

V is TRBV27 and J is TRBJ1-2, with 9 bases aligning to TRBD1. Germline V gives CDR1 MNHEY, CDR2 SMNVEV (reference sequence). V lost 6 bases, J lost 6 bases, and 8 bases stayed unmatched. The CDR3 extends over 14 amino acids. CDR3 coding DNA: TGTGCCAGCAGAGACCCGGGACAGGGACATGGCTACACCTTC. Protein: CASRDPGQGHGYTF.

The chain recombines TRBV7-3 with TRBJ2-7; D possibly corresponds to TRBD2 (5 bases). Germline CDR1 SGHTA, CDR2 FQGTGA. Trimming cost V 9 bases and J 3 bases, with 15 bases left between them. The CDR3 extends over 13 amino acids. The CDR3 DNA sequence: TGTGCCAGTTCCTCGGCCGGGGACTACGAGCAGTACTTC. This codes for CASSSAGDYEQYF.

This chain connects TRBV7-3 to TRBJ2-2; 16 nucleotides align to TRBD2. The germline V gene has CDR1 SGHTA and CDR2 FQGTGA. CDR3 size: 18 residues. Losses at the gene ends were 4 bases for V and 5 bases for J; bases not matched to a gene: 7. CDR3 amino acids: CASSSGLAGGPGTGELFF. The CDR3 nucleotides read TGTGCCAGCAGCTCGGGACTAGCGGGAGGGCCGGGGACCGGGGAGCTGTTTTTT.

V gene TRBV5-4 combines with J gene TRBJ2-3, with D unresolved. Deletions cut 4 bases from V and 3 bases from J, with 12 bases between. The CDR3 length is 14 residues. Per germline, CDR1 SGHNT and CDR2 YYREEE (reference sequence). The CDR3 sequence: CASSQAVGTDTQYF. The CDR3 nucleotides are TGTGCCAGCAGCCAGGCGGTAGGAACAGATACGCAGTATTTT.

This sequence joins TRBV14 and TRBJ2-7, with no clear D. Trimming pared 4 bases from V and 7 bases from J, leaving 14 bases between. CDR1 is SGHDN, CDR2 FVKESK, per germline. This CDR3 comprises 13 residues. This CDR3 reads CASSLQWLGEQYF. The DNA for the CDR3 is TGTGCCAGCAGCCTACAGTGGCTGGGGGAGCAGTACTTC.

Only one count was recorded for this clone. The chain is built from TRBV5-1 and TRBJ2-7; TRBD2 matches at 8 bases. The V segment lost 4 bases and the J segment 4 bases; nucleotides outside the gene matches: 7. The CDR3 length is 14 residues. CDR1 and CDR2 (germline): SGHRS, YFSETQ. CDR3 sequence reads: CASSAAPGGYEQYF. CDR3 DNA: TGCGCCAGCAGCGCGGCCCCGGGGGGGTACGAGCAGTACTTC.

V usage is TRBV29-1 and J usage is TRBJ2-1; no firm D call. Trimming stripped 5 bases from V and 5 bases from J, with 13 bases between. CDR3 size: 13 residues. Germline CDR1 SQVTM, CDR2 ANQGSEA. DNA for the CDR3: TGCAGCGTTCCGGTCTTGGGGAACAATGAGCAGTTCTTC. The encoded protein is CSVPVLGNNEQFF.

In its sample, this clone was seen a few times. V and J are TRBV19 and TRBJ2-1; possibly TRBD1 for D (7 bases). This CDR3 is 16 amino acids long. Germline CDR1 is LNHDA and CDR2 is SQIVND (reference sequence). Trimming cost V 3 bases and J 4 bases, with 16 bases left between them. DNA of the CDR3: TGTGCCAGTAGTATGGGGGGCAGGGGGAAATACAATGAGCAGTTCTTC. This sequence encodes CASSMGGRGKYNEQFF.

V is TRBV27 and J is TRBJ1-4, with D hard to call. Between the trimmed V and J ends, which lost 5 bases and 2 bases, there was a span of 6 bases. From germline, CDR1 is MNHEY and CDR2 SMNVEV (reference sequence). The CDR3 is made up of 13 amino acids. CDR3 loop: CASSPTTNEKLFF. The CDR3 region has the DNA TGTGCCAGCAGTCCCACCACTAATGAAAAACTGTTTTTT.

Concerning this clone: The junction differs from germline at one of its ends, possibly a read error. The chain links TRBV5-4 to TRBJ1-3; D perhaps matches TRBD1 (5 bases). This CDR3 has 15 residues. The germline V gene has CDR1 SGHNT and CDR2 YYREEE (reference sequence). CDR3 protein: CASSLVTGVGNTIYF. For the CDR3, the DNA is TGTGCCAGCAGTTTGGTCACAGGAGTTGGAAACACCATATATTTT.

This chain connects TRBV5-6 to TRBJ2-6, with TRBD2 as a possible D gene (5 bases). Germline V gives CDR1 SGHDT, CDR2 YYEEEE. The CDR3 is 15 residues long. V dropped 6 bases and J dropped 1 base, with 11 bases sitting between them. CDR3 sequence: CASTLGVSGANVLTF. For the CDR3, the DNA is TGTGCCAGCACCCTCGGGGTGTCTGGGGCCAACGTCCTGACTTTC. Complete variable domain (other parts from reference TRBV5-6 and TRBJ2-6): DAGVTQSPTHLIKTRGQQVTLRCSPKSGHDTVSWYQQALGQGPQFIFQYYEEEERQRGNFPDRFSGHQFPNYSSELNVNALLLGDSALYLCASTLGVSGANVLTFGAGSRLTVL.

This clone was counted once. V is TRBV30 and J is TRBJ2-1; 7 bases are shared with TRBD2. Germline V gene data show CDR1 as GTSNPN and CDR2 as SVGIG (reference sequence). V was pared by 4 bases and J by 7 bases, with 4 bases of the junction left unmatched. The CDR3 spans 12 residues. CDR3 protein: CAWTGGPNEQFF. The CDR3 bases are TGTGCCTGGACGGGGGGTCCGAATGAGCAGTTCTTC.

V gene TRBV9 combines with J gene TRBJ1-1; TRBD1 agrees at 10 bases. Trimming took 3 bases from V and 6 from J; bases not matched to a gene: 5. The CDR3 contains 14 residues. Germline lookup yields CDR1 SGDLS and CDR2 YYNGEE. CDR3 protein: CASSAGQGIPEAFF. The CDR3 DNA is TGTGCCAGCAGCGCGGGACAGGGGATCCCTGAAGCTTTCTTT.

V and J are TRBV28 and TRBJ1-4, with 7 bases matching TRBD1. Germline V gene sequence: CDR1 MDHEN, CDR2 SYDVKM. The junction had 5 bases not matched to a gene; V was cut back by 5 bases and J by 2 bases. There are 15 residues in the CDR3. The CDR3 DNA follows: TGTGCCAGCAGTCTAACAGGGGTCACTAATGAAAAACTGTTTTTT. The encoded protein is CASSLTGVTNEKLFF.

This clone has more than one count but fewer than ten. The V call is TRBV10-3, the J call TRBJ1-5, with no clear D. The CDR3 runs to 17 residues. Trimming pared 10 bases from V and 2 bases from J, leaving 24 bases between. Germline-derived CDR1 and CDR2 are ENHRY and SYGVKD. The chain's CDR3 is CATAKTEPPVGNQPQHF. The CDR3 DNA sequence: TGTGCCACCGCGAAAACCGAACCCCCTGTGGGCAATCAGCCCCAGCATTTT.

Turning to this clone: A read error is possible here, since a much larger clone lies one base away. The chain uses TRBV11-3 and TRBJ2-1, with D unresolved. CDR3 length: 11 residues. With 0 bases removed from V and 10 bases from J, the gap between germline ends came to 4 bases. Germline CDR1 reads SGHNT; CDR2 reads YENEEA. The CDR3 loop is CASSLDGEQFF. DNA for the CDR3: TGTGCCAGCAGCTTAGACGGGGAGCAGTTCTTC.

The chain recombines TRBV7-9 with TRBJ1-1, with D possibly matching TRBD1 (5 bases). Germline V gene lookup returns CDR1 SEHNR and CDR2 FQNEAQ (reference sequence). V lost 5 bases and J 1 base, leaving 14 bases between the germline ends. The CDR3 length is 15 residues. CDR3 nucleotide sequence: TGTGCCAGCAGCCCGAGATTAGGGGAGAACACTGAAGCTTTCTTT. It is translated as CASSPRLGENTEAFF.

The V and J genes are TRBV5-4 and TRBJ2-3, with TRBD2 matching over 13 bases. CDR1 is SGHNT, CDR2 YYREEE, per germline (reference sequence). Losses at the gene ends were 2 bases for V and 4 bases for J; bases not matched to a gene: 4. CDR3 length: 16 amino acids. Here the CDR3 reads CASSFGLAGVPDTQYF. The CDR3 region has the DNA TGTGCCAGCAGCTTCGGACTAGCGGGAGTTCCAGATACGCAGTATTTT.

The sample holds one count of this clone. The chain has TRBV7-3 and TRBJ2-7; 12 bases fit TRBD2. Germline CDR1 and CDR2: SGHTA and FQGTGA. With V trimmed by 6 bases and J by 2 bases, 14 bases remained unmatched. CDR3 length: 18 residues. CDR3 nucleotide sequence: TGTGCCAGCAGTCTTTGGGGCCCGACTAGCGGGGGAACCTACGAGCAGTACTTC. Protein: CASSLWGPTSGGTYEQYF.

The rearrangement joins TRBV30 to TRBJ2-5; the D is unclear. The V end lost 4 bases, the J end lost 1 base, and 16 bases lay between the germline ends. Germline V CDR1 and CDR2: GTSNPN, SVGIG (reference sequence). This CDR3 has 15 amino acids. The DNA of the CDR3 is TGTGCCTGGAATTTGGGCACAACTCCCCAAGAGACCCAGTACTTC. Protein sequence: CAWNLGTTPQETQYF.

In its sample, this clone was seen many times. This sample includes further DNA sequences coding for the same CDR3. This chain joins TRBV30 and TRBJ2-7; possibly TRBD1 or TRBD2 for D (7 bases each). CDR3 length equals 12 residues. Deletions cut 2 bases from V and 9 bases from J, with 14 bases between. Per germline, CDR1 GTSNPN and CDR2 SVGIG (reference sequence). The CDR3 sequence: CAWSPGGEGQYF. CDR3 sequence (DNA): TGTGCCTGGAGTCCAGGGGGGGAAGGGCAGTACTTC.